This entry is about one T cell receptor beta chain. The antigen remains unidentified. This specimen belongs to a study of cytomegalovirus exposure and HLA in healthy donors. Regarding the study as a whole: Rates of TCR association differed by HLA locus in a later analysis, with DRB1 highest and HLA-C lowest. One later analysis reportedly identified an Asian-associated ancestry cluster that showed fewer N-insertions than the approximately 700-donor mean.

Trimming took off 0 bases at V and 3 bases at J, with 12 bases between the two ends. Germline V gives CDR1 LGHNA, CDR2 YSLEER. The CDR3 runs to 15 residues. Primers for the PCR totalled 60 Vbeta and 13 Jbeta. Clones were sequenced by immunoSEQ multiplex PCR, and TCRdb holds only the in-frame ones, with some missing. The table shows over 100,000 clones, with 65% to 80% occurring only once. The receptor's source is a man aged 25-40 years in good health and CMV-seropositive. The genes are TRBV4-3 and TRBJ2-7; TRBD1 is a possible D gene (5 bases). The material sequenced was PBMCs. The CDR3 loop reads CASSQDLGRDYEQYF. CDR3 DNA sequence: TGCGCCAGCAGCCAAGATCTCGGCAGGGACTACGAGCAGTACTTC.